The sequence of this T cell receptor (beta chain) was determined in a study of T cell responses to AZD1222 COVID-19 vaccine. The protocol was immunoSEQ multiplex PCR, while the TCRdb copy is restricted to in-frame clones and leaves out a portion. The sample holds more than 95,000 clones, roughly 89% seen once. Per germline, CDR1 MDHEN and CDR2 SYDVKM. The CDR3 loop spans 13 amino acids. V lost 1 base, J lost 11 bases, and 14 bases lay in between. The sequenced sample was peripheral blood, obtained on day 0 of MenACWY control vaccination. The V and J genes are TRBV28 and TRBJ1-1; a possible D gene is TRBD1 (5 bases). The TCR comes from an adult in good health. CDR3 sequence: CASSLFAQGGAFF. For the CDR3, the DNA is TGTGCCAGCAGTTTATTTGCCCAGGGCGGTGCTTTCTTT.